The 7 T cell receptor beta chains presented below share a single source sample, sequenced in a study of CD8+CD57+ T cells in acquired aplastic anemia. The template used for profiling TCR beta VDJ and CDR3 was genomic DNA. TCRdb re-called the reads through MiXCR, storing one row per CDR3 protein. The top ten hold around 3% of the sample, which has 150,000 to 200,000 distinct CDR3 sequences, roughly half seen once. The sequenced material came from sorted CD4+, CD8+, or CD8+CD57+ T cells (not recorded which) from PBMCs. Receptors were obtained from a human donor in good health.

V and J are TRBV7-2 and TRBJ2-5, with a weak D call TRBD2 (5 bases). CDR1 is SGHTA, CDR2 FQGNSA, per germline. Deletions cut 1 base from V and 5 bases from J, with 17 bases between. The CDR3 runs 16 residues. The CDR3 DNA reads as TGTGCCAGCAGCTTAGGTAACGTCGGGGTCGGCGAGACCCAGTACTTC. Its protein product is CASSLGNVGVGETQYF.

Concerning this clonotype: A single base separates this from a much larger clone, so it may be a read error. The J gene is TRBJ2-4, the V gene TRBV12-3 or TRBV12-4; D possibly corresponds to TRBD2 (6 bases). Trimming stripped 3 bases from V and 7 bases from J, with 7 bases between. The CDR3 runs to 12 residues. The CDR3 loop reads CASSFGRNIQYF. The CDR3 DNA sequence: TGTGCCAGCAGTTTTGGGAGGAACATTCAGTACTTC.

The sample holds one count of this clonotype. This sequence joins TRBV4-3 and TRBJ2-7; 7 nucleotides agree with TRBD1. J gave up 3 bases and V 5 bases, and 4 bases lay outside the gene matches. The CDR3 is made up of 13 amino acids. Per the germline V gene, CDR1 is LGHNA and CDR2 is YSLEER. The CDR3 protein is CASSRDSFYEQYF. CDR3 nucleotides: TGCGCCAGCAGCAGGGACAGCTTCTACGAGCAGTACTTC.

On this clonotype itself: A much more abundant neighbour one base away suggests this may be a read error. J is TRBJ2-1 and V is TRBV24-1; TRBD2 aligns across 12 bases. The CDR3 has 17 amino acids. Germline V gene lookup returns CDR1 KGHDR and CDR2 SFDVKD. CDR3 bases: TGTGCCACCGGTGATCCGGGACTAGCGGGCACACCCGATGAGCAGTTCTTC. Translating it yields CATGDPGLAGTPDEQFF.

This clonotype showed up many times. The rearrangement uses TRBV19 and TRBJ2-6; a weak D match, TRBD2 (6 bases). The CDR3 extends over 15 amino acids. V lost 9 bases, J lost 1 base, and 13 bases lay in between. Germline V lookup: CDR1 LNHDA, CDR2 SQIVND (reference sequence). The CDR3 coding sequence is TGTGCCAGCCTTGGGGGGACTTCTGGGGCCAACGTCCTGACTTTC. Translation gives CASLGGTSGANVLTF.

Many counts were recorded for this clonotype. This chain uses TRBV20-1 with TRBJ2-5; D may be TRBD2 (6 bases). Trimming removed 6 bases at V and 0 bases at J, with 17 bases between. This CDR3 has 15 amino acids. In germline, CDR1 is DFQATT, CDR2 SNEGSKA (reference sequence). The CDR3 here is CSARAGPPYQETQYF. The CDR3 DNA reads TGCAGTGCCCGGGCGGGGCCACCTTACCAAGAGACCCAGTACTTC.

This clonotype has ten or more counts. J is TRBJ2-7 and V is TRBV6-1; 9 nucleotides align to TRBD2. Germline CDR1 MNHNS, CDR2 SASEGT. The V gene end was trimmed by 6 bases and the J gene end by 5 bases; junction bases not matched to a gene: 8. CDR3 length equals 14 residues. The CDR3 nucleotides read TGTGCCAGCAGGACTAGGACTAGCGACGACGAGCAGTACTTC. Its protein is CASRTRTSDDEQYF.